The T cell receptor beta chain described here comes from a study of T cells after yellow fever vaccination. Study-wide points: Subsequent booster samples again held most clones from primary vaccination (96% CD4, 85% to 90% CD8).

This CDR3 spans 18 amino acids. Germline-derived CDR1 and CDR2 are SGHRS and YFSETQ. V lost 1 base, J lost 2 bases, and 5 bases stayed unmatched. TCRdb independently ran MiXCR on the 5' RACE reads; one entry per CDR3 protein. The sample lists some 500,000 distinct CDR3 sequences, around an eighth occurring once. Remarks on this clonotype: What it recognizes is unknown.

The J gene is TRBJ2-2, the V gene TRBV5-1, with 13 bases that match TRBD2. This material consisted of PBMCs, taken on the day of the yellow fever booster vaccination. This TCR was sampled from a young man who received the YFV17D yellow fever vaccine. The DNA of the CDR3 is TGCGCCAGCAGCTTGTGGACTAGCGGGAGAGCTAACACCGGGGAGCTGTTTTTT. This sequence encodes CASSLWTSGRANTGELFF.